This T cell receptor (beta chain) was captured by sequencing in a study of cytomegalovirus exposure and HLA in healthy donors. Primers for the PCR totalled 60 Vbeta and 13 Jbeta. Data came from immunoSEQ multiplex PCR; TCRdb stores just in-frame clones and leaves some out. The sample includes about 160,000 clones, over 70% seen only once; the top ten take roughly 10%. Germline V gene lookup returns CDR1 LNHNV and CDR2 YYDKDF (reference sequence). The CDR3 is made up of 16 amino acids. V gave up 1 base and J gave up 7 bases, with 17 bases separating them. The rearrangement links TRBV15 to TRBJ1-5; D remains ambiguous. The origin of this receptor is a man aged 18 to 35 in good health and CMV-seropositive. Sequences were obtained from PBMCs. The DNA of the CDR3 is TGTGCCACCAGCAGAGCTGAGGGAAGGAGACAACAGCCCCAGCATTTT. Amino acid sequence: CATSRAEGRRQQPQHF.